Below, 29 T cell receptor beta chains from the same sample are listed, as sequenced in a study of blood T cells in healthy people across ages. Combining a sample-barcoded 5' primer with a J-beta primer mix, a second PCR ran for about 7 to 11 cycles. MiXCR, run by TCRdb on the 5' RACE reads, gives a single entry per CDR3 protein. This sample has around 990,000 distinct CDR3 sequences, with more than 30% found just once. Sequencing was done on a sample of blood. Receptors were obtained from a man aged 18 to 30 in good health.

The V and J genes are TRBV27 and TRBJ2-7; D ambiguous. Per the germline V gene, CDR1 is MNHEY and CDR2 is SMNVEV (reference sequence). The V end was cut by 6 bases, the J end by 3 bases, with 15 bases between. The CDR3 contains 14 residues. CDR3 DNA sequence: TGTGCCAGCAGCTTGAGAACGAATTACTACGAGCAGTACTTC. Translation gives CASSLRTNYYEQYF.

This clonotype has a handful of counts. The chain carries TRBV12-3 or TRBV12-4 and TRBJ2-7; the match to TRBD1 covers 9 bases. The CDR3 has 15 amino acids. The junction had 1 base not matched to a gene; V was cut back by 1 base and J by 0 bases. In nucleotides, the CDR3 is TGTGCCAGCAGTTTAGGGACAGGGGCCTCCTACGAGCAGTACTTC. As protein: CASSLGTGASYEQYF.

This clonotype came up a few times. The chain employs TRBV25-1 and TRBJ1-5; TRBD1 might be the D (5 bases). Trimming took 2 bases from V and 6 from J, leaving 11 bases between them. This CDR3 has 14 residues. CDR1 MGHDK and CDR2 SYGVNS come from the germline V gene. The CDR3 is CASSEGQGGQPQHF. In DNA, the CDR3 is TGTGCCAGCAGTGAAGGGCAGGGAGGTCAGCCCCAGCATTTT.

This chain joins TRBV25-1 and TRBJ2-2, with D unresolved. V was cut by 3 bases and J by 0 bases, with 8 bases left in between. Germline V gives CDR1 MGHDK, CDR2 SYGVNS. This CDR3 comprises 15 residues. This CDR3 is CASSEQVANTGELFF. The DNA of the CDR3 is TGTGCCAGCAGTGAGCAAGTCGCGAACACCGGGGAGCTGTTTTTT.

This clonotype turned up a few times. V gene TRBV20-1 combines with J gene TRBJ2-1, with D perhaps TRBD2 (5 bases). CDR3 length equals 11 residues. Trimming left V 4 bases short and J 7 bases short, with 8 bases between. Germline V gene lookup returns CDR1 DFQATT and CDR2 SNEGSKA (reference sequence). CDR3 nucleotide sequence: TGCAGTGCTACGGGGTTGAATGAGCAGTTCTTC. The encoded protein is CSATGLNEQFF.

V and J are TRBV29-1 and TRBJ2-3; D might be TRBD2 (7 bases). Trimming cost V 4 bases and J 6 bases, with 20 bases left between them. This CDR3 has 15 residues. Germline V gene data show CDR1 as SQVTM and CDR2 as ANQGSEA. The CDR3 reads CSVVHAGAHTDTQYF. The CDR3 nucleotides read TGCAGCGTTGTACACGCGGGGGCTCACACGGATACGCAGTATTTT.

This clonotype was seen only a few times. J is TRBJ2-5 and V is TRBV4-3; no firm D call. There are 13 residues in the CDR3. The germline V gene encodes CDR1 LGHNA and CDR2 YSLEER. Deletions cut 4 bases from V and 3 bases from J, with 9 bases between. CDR3 loop: CASSPARKETQYF. CDR3 nucleotide sequence: TGCGCCAGCAGCCCCGCTAGGAAAGAGACCCAGTACTTC.

This clonotype was detected many times. J is TRBJ2-1 and V is TRBV29-1; 11 bases are shared with TRBD2. The CDR3 length is 16 residues. Germline V gene data show CDR1 as SQVTM and CDR2 as ANQGSEA. The V segment lost 1 base and the J segment 5 bases; nucleotides outside the gene matches: 7. CDR3 coding DNA: TGCAGCGTTGAAGGGTTAGCGGGGGGGATCCACAATGAGCAGTTCTTC. It codes for CSVEGLAGGIHNEQFF.

This chain uses TRBV20-1 with TRBJ1-2; possible D gene TRBD1, 5 bases. The CDR3 spans 14 residues. The germline V gene has CDR1 DFQATT and CDR2 SNEGSKA (reference sequence). V lost 1 base and J lost 8, with 17 bases in between. CDR3 residues: CSARGGRVGGGYTF. DNA of the CDR3: TGCAGTGCTAGAGGTGGCAGGGTAGGAGGAGGCTACACCTTC.

The V and J genes are TRBV20-1 and TRBJ1-5, with D unclear. The CDR3 consists of 10 residues. Trimming took off 2 bases at V and 7 bases at J, with 3 bases between the two ends. Germline CDR1 DFQATT, CDR2 SNEGSKA (reference sequence). CDR3 residues: CSARRQPQHF. The CDR3 DNA reads TGCAGTGCTAGAAGGCAGCCCCAGCATTTT.

This clonotype was counted only a few times. This chain uses TRBV12-3 or TRBV12-4 with TRBJ2-3, with TRBD2 matching over 8 bases. Unmatched junction bases numbered 20, after V lost 6 bases and J lost 0 bases. This CDR3 comprises 20 residues. The chain's CDR3 is CASRRGTSLILASSTDTQYF. Here the CDR3 DNA reads TGTGCCAGCAGGCGAGGGACTAGTTTGATCCTTGCTTCTAGCACAGATACGCAGTATTTT.

This clonotype was detected ten times or more. The genes are TRBV5-1 and TRBJ2-1; weak D call: TRBD1 (5 bases). Germline CDR1 reads SGHRS; CDR2 reads YFSETQ. This CDR3 comprises 13 residues. V lost 2 bases and J 7 bases, leaving 10 bases between the germline ends. The CDR3 region is CASSLQVFNEQFF. Here the CDR3 DNA reads TGCGCCAGCAGCTTACAGGTTTTTAATGAGCAGTTCTTC. The variable domain in full, with the rest retrieved from reference TRBV5-1 and TRBJ2-1, is KAGVTQTPRYLIKTRGQQVTLSCSPISGHRSVSWYQQTPGQGLQFLFEYFSETQRNKGNFPGRFSGRQFSNSRSEMNVSTLELGDSALYLCASSLQVFNEQFFGPGTRLTVL.

This chain joins TRBV6-1 and TRBJ2-3; D might be TRBD2 (5 bases). Trimming took off 7 bases at V and 1 base at J, with 21 bases between the two ends. The CDR3 has 17 amino acids. Germline V gives CDR1 MNHNS, CDR2 SASEGT. In DNA form, the CDR3 reads TGTGCCAGCATCGGGTGGGCGGGCGACTCCCGCACAGATACGCAGTATTTT. Protein product: CASIGWAGDSRTDTQYF.

This chain links TRBV4-3 with TRBJ2-7; D not certain. Trimming removed 0 bases at V and 5 bases at J, with 14 bases between. Germline CDR1 LGHNA, CDR2 YSLEER. The CDR3 is 15 residues long. CDR3 sequence (DNA): TGCGCCAGCAGCCAAGATTTGGCAGGATACGACGAGCAGTACTTC. Protein product: CASSQDLAGYDEQYF.

This clonotype was observed at least ten times. The gene calls are TRBV12-3 or TRBV12-4 and TRBJ1-5, with D hard to call. V was pared by 1 base and J by 7 bases, with 8 bases between. CDR3 length equals 13 residues. CDR3 amino acids: CASSLGGEQPQHF. The CDR3 DNA is TGTGCCAGCAGTTTAGGGGGTGAGCAGCCCCAGCATTTT.

This clonotype was seen more than once but under ten times. The chain combines TRBV7-9 with TRBJ1-4; D gene uncertain. Germline V gene lookup returns CDR1 SEHNR and CDR2 FQNEAQ (reference sequence). This CDR3 has 15 amino acids. V was clipped by 3 bases and J by 5 bases, with 13 bases between them. This CDR3 is CASSFGTSGNEKLFF. CDR3 nucleotides: TGTGCCAGCAGCTTTGGAACATCGGGAAATGAAAAACTGTTTTTT.

This chain connects TRBV6-7 to TRBJ2-1; TRBD1 matches 9 bases. TRBV6-7 qualifies as an ORF whose function is uncertain. The CDR3 covers 15 residues. V shed 10 bases and J 4 bases; nucleotides not matched to a gene: 11. The CDR3 is CANRPRDRAYNEQFF. The CDR3 nucleotides read TGTGCCAACAGGCCCCGGGACAGGGCTTACAATGAGCAGTTCTTC.

The J gene is TRBJ2-1, the V gene TRBV7-2; D gene unclear. The ends were cut back, 1 base at V and 13 bases at J, with 11 bases in the middle. There are 12 residues in the CDR3. Germline CDR1 and CDR2: SGHTA and FQGNSA. Here the CDR3 DNA reads TGTGCCAGCAGCTTAGACAGTGAGACCCAGTTCTTC. Translated: CASSLDSETQFF.

This clonotype was seen at least ten times. V gene TRBV27 combines with J gene TRBJ2-1; D uncertain. This CDR3 comprises 13 residues. The germline V gene has CDR1 MNHEY and CDR2 SMNVEV (reference sequence). Between the trimmed V and J ends, which lost 4 bases and 9 bases, there was a span of 13 bases. The CDR3 protein is CASSSSPLIEQFF. CDR3 coding DNA: TGTGCCAGCAGTTCTTCCCCTTTAATTGAGCAGTTCTTC.

The chain has TRBV20-1 and TRBJ1-5; D not resolved. V was pared by 0 bases and J by 4 bases, with 13 bases between. The germline V gene encodes CDR1 DFQATT and CDR2 SNEGSKA (reference sequence). This CDR3 spans 15 amino acids. The CDR3 reads CSARDVVHPNQPQHF. The CDR3 bases are TGCAGTGCTAGAGATGTCGTACACCCGAATCAGCCCCAGCATTTT.

In its sample, this clonotype was seen a few times. The chain is built from TRBV5-1 and TRBJ2-1; no reliable D call. Trimming pared 4 bases from V and 4 bases from J, leaving 21 bases between. From germline, CDR1 is SGHRS and CDR2 YFSETQ. The CDR3 contains 17 residues. CDR3 bases: TGCGCCAGCAGCCCTCACGGCACAACCAGCTCTTACAATGAGCAGTTCTTC. It yields the protein CASSPHGTTSSYNEQFF.

The V and J genes are TRBV18 and TRBJ2-3; 12 positions match TRBD2. J gave up 4 bases and V 3 bases, and 8 bases lay outside the gene matches. The CDR3 runs to 17 residues. From germline, CDR1 is KGHSH and CDR2 LQKENI. CDR3 in amino acids: CASSPGTSGPRADTQYF. CDR3 nucleotides: TGTGCCAGCTCACCTGGGACTAGCGGGCCCCGGGCAGATACGCAGTATTTT. Full variable domain (outside the CDR3, taken from reference TRBV18 and TRBJ2-3): NAGVMQNPRHLVRRRGQEARLRCSPMKGHSHVYWYRQLPEEGLKFMVYLQKENIIDESGMPKERFSAEFPKEGPSILRIQQVVRGDSAAYFCASSPGTSGPRADTQYFGPGTRLTVL.

V is TRBV4-2 and J is TRBJ2-1; no definite D call. Trimming shortened V by 3 bases and J by 1 base, and 10 bases separated the two germline ends. The germline V gene encodes CDR1 LGHNA and CDR2 YNFKEQ. This CDR3 is built from 15 residues. This chain's CDR3 is CASSHNLQSYNEQFF. CDR3 nucleotide sequence: TGTGCCAGCAGCCACAACTTACAGTCCTACAATGAGCAGTTCTTC.

For this clonotype: A read error may produce the germline difference seen at one junction end. The V and J genes are TRBV5-1 and TRBJ2-1; D is possibly TRBD1 or TRBD2 (7 bases each). Per germline, CDR1 SGHRS and CDR2 YFSETQ. This CDR3 contains 17 residues. The chain's CDR3 is CVSSNTGQGGPYNEQFF. The CDR3 coding sequence is TGCGTCAGCAGCAACACTGGCCAGGGGGGGCCCTACAATGAGCAGTTCTTC. The full variable domain, in which reference TRBV5-1 and TRBJ2-1 provide the parts outside the CDR3, is KAGVTQTPRYLIKTRGQQVTLSCSPISGHRSVSWYQQTPGQGLQFLFEYFSETQRNKGNFPGRFSGRQFSNSRSEMNVSTLELGDSALYLCVSSNTGQGGPYNEQFFGPGTRLTVL.

This clonotype was observed a handful of times. J is TRBJ2-1 and V is TRBV29-1, with a possible D match to TRBD2 (5 bases). The CDR3 extends over 15 amino acids. The V and J ends lost 0 bases and 7 bases respectively, with 16 bases between them. The germline gives CDR1 SQVTM, CDR2 ANQGSEA. DNA of the CDR3: TGCAGCGTTGAAGATCTTACCGCAAGAGGGAATGAGCAGTTCTTC. Protein sequence: CSVEDLTARGNEQFF.

The chain is built from TRBV20-1 and TRBJ1-1; D may be TRBD1 (5 bases). The CDR3 is made up of 14 amino acids. The V gene lost 1 base and the J gene lost 1 base, with 10 bases spanning the gap. The germline gives CDR1 DFQATT, CDR2 SNEGSKA (reference sequence). The CDR3 protein is CSARAPGQNTEAFF. CDR3 DNA sequence: TGCAGTGCTAGAGCCCCCGGACAGAACACTGAAGCTTTCTTT.

The chain couples TRBV9 to TRBJ2-3; 9 bases agree with TRBD2. Looked up from germline, CDR1 is SGDLS and CDR2 is YYNGEE. CDR3 length: 15 residues. After removal of 5 bases from V and 4 bases from J, the junction contained 8 bases not matched to a gene. The CDR3 sequence is CASRFLAGMSDTQYF. The CDR3 coding sequence is TGTGCCAGCAGATTTCTAGCGGGGATGTCAGATACGCAGTATTTT.

V and J are TRBV3-1 and TRBJ1-1; TRBD1 is a possible D gene (5 bases). The germline gives CDR1 LGHDT, CDR2 YNNKEL (reference sequence). V was pared by 1 base and J by 0 bases, with 18 bases between. The CDR3 contains 18 residues. The CDR3 DNA follows: TGTGCCAGCAGCCAAGGTGGGGGGGAAATAGGGATGAACACTGAAGCTTTCTTT. Protein sequence: CASSQGGGEIGMNTEAFF.

This chain uses TRBV2 with TRBJ2-1; D is undetermined. Germline values: CDR1 SNHLY, CDR2 FYNNEI. This CDR3 contains 12 residues. The V end was cut by 5 bases, the J end by 7 bases, with 9 bases between. The CDR3 reads CASSPYLNEQFF. The CDR3 nucleotides are TGTGCCAGCAGTCCGTATTTGAATGAGCAGTTCTTC.